This T cell receptor (beta chain) was sequenced for a study of blood T cells in healthy people across ages. A sample-barcoded 5' primer and a J-beta primer mix were used in a second PCR of roughly 7 to 11 cycles. TCRdb analysed the 5' RACE reads with MiXCR anew, one entry per CDR3 protein. Found here are 780,000 or so distinct CDR3 sequences, just over 55% of them singletons; the top ten hold roughly 25%. The germline V gene encodes CDR1 MDHEN and CDR2 SYDVKM. The CDR3 totals 14 residues. Trimming shortened V by 7 bases and J by 7 bases, and 14 bases separated the two germline ends. This clonotype is a singleton in its sample.

This sequence originates from a man between 40 and 49 years old in good health. The genes are TRBV28 and TRBJ1-6; D gene unclear. Sequences were obtained from blood. CDR3 residues: CASTTSWGNSPLHF. DNA of the CDR3: TGTGCCAGCACCACCAGTTGGGGAAATTCACCCCTCCACTTT.